This T cell receptor beta chain is from a study of OX40 agonist ivuxolimab in advanced cancers. Overall study: Checkpoint inhibitors had been given previously to 35% to 50% of patients.

Some clones are missing from TCRdb's copy, which holds only in-frame ones; the method was immunoSEQ multiplex PCR. Of more than 40,000 clones listed, 88% are singletons. Per germline, CDR1 SNHLY and CDR2 FYNNEI. V was pared by 6 bases and J by 0 bases, with 4 bases of the junction left unmatched. The CDR3 covers 14 residues. The study's findings and limits: Researchers report that CD8+ T cells had, on average, more expanded clones than CD4+.

Blood sampling was done at baseline, cycle 4 day 1, and cycle 7 day 1. As for this clone: The antigen is unknown.

The material sequenced was CD4+ or CD8+ T cells sorted from blood, taken in a trial of the OX40 agonist ivuxolimab. This chain links TRBV2 with TRBJ2-7, with TRBD1 matching over 8 bases. The origin of this receptor is an adult with an advanced solid tumor such as melanoma, head and neck, liver or kidney cancer. In DNA, the CDR3 is TGTGCCAGCAGCCGGGACAGGAGCTCCTACGAGCAGTACTTC. This codes for CASSRDRSSYEQYF.